The clone carrying this TCR beta chain came up a few times. Its antigen remains unknown. The data stem from a study of cytomegalovirus exposure and HLA in healthy donors. Study overall: Genotyping showed roughly 86% of 398 donors falling in the Caucasian-associated ancestry cluster.

V dropped 6 bases and J dropped 5 bases, with 17 bases sitting between them. Germline lookup yields CDR1 LNHDA and CDR2 SQIVND (reference sequence). CDR3 length: 15 residues. Findings and caveats of the study: TCR beta chain V- and J-gene trimming was linked, in a later analysis, to a missense variant in DCLRE1C.

Vbeta (60) and Jbeta (13) primers were used in the PCR. Sequencing was performed with immunoSEQ multiplex PCR; in TCRdb, only in-frame clones are kept and a portion is missing. Among 150,000 or so clones listed, about 83% were seen once. The genes are TRBV19 and TRBJ2-1, with D tentatively TRBD1 (6 bases). This clonotype originated in a woman between 35 and 50 years old in good health and CMV-seronegative. The sequenced sample consisted of PBMCs. CDR3 DNA sequence: TGTGCCAGTAGCCACTCGGCAGGGGCCCACAATGAGCAGTTCTTC. This sequence encodes CASSHSAGAHNEQFF.